The clone carrying this TCR beta chain was counted ten times or more. These data are taken from a study of T-cell memory formation after mild COVID-19. With constant-segment primers, 5'RACE yielded cDNA libraries of TCR alpha and TCR beta that carried sample barcodes and UMIs. TCRdb reprocessed the 5' RACE reads via MiXCR and lists one record per CDR3 protein. The sample contains approximately 560,000 distinct CDR3 sequences, roughly 17% of which appear only once. This clonotype was obtained from an adult woman who had mild COVID-19 (a few samples of this study predate the infection). Cell type and time point are not known. Sequencing was performed on PBMCs or a T cell subset sorted from them (not recorded which).

The CDR3 protein is CASSLLGGQETQYF. For the CDR3, the DNA is TGTGCCAGCAGCTTATTAGGTGGTCAAGAGACCCAGTACTTC. The V call is TRBV7-3, the J call TRBJ2-5; D call uncertain. Looked up from germline, CDR1 is SGHTA and CDR2 is FQGTGA. CDR3 size: 14 residues. Trimming took 2 bases from V and 2 from J, leaving 9 bases between them.